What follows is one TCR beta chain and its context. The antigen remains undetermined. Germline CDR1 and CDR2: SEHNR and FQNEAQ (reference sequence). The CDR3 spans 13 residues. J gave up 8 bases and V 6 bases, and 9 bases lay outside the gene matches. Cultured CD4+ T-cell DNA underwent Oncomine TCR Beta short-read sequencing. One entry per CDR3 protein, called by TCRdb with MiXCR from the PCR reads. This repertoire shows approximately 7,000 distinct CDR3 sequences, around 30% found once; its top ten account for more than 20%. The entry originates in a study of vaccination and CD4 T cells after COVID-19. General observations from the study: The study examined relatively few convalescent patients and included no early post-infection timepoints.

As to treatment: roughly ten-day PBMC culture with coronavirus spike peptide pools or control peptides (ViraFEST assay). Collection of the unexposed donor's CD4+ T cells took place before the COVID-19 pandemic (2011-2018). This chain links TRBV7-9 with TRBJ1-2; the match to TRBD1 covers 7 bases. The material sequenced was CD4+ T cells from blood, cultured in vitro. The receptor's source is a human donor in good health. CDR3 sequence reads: CASSNTGEVGYTF. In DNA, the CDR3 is TGTGCCAGCAGTAACACAGGGGAGGTGGGCTACACCTTC.